This TCR beta chain was identified in a study of circulating CD8 cells and anti-PD-1 response in melanoma. The study's findings and limits: PD-1 and DPOS subsets showed similar, higher clonality than DNEG. Tumor reactivity was tested by peptide assays on expanded sorted subsets. Published repertoire comparisons used only baseline and M1 samples from a small cohort with few responders.

Sorting of live CD3+CD8+TCRalphabeta+ cells by PD-1 and/or TIGIT gave four subsets. This clonotype has just a few counts. Its antigen is currently unknown. TCR libraries were prepared from roughly 14 ng of total RNA with the QIAseq Immune Repertoire TCR panel. MiXCR was run by TCRdb on the reads, yielding one entry per CDR3 protein. In the table there are 2,500 or so distinct CDR3 sequences, around 5.8% of which are singletons. The V and J ends lost 5 bases and 4 bases respectively, with 9 bases between them. CDR3 size: 12 residues. CDR1 and CDR2 (germline): LNHDA, SQIVND (reference sequence). The chain uses TRBV19 and TRBJ2-7, with D unresolved. Sequenced material: CD8+ T cells from PBMCs, taken at baseline or after one month of anti-PD-1 therapy (not recorded which). This TCR derives from a human donor with melanoma. The CDR3 spells CASSAGQYEQYF. Here the CDR3 DNA reads TGTGCCAGTAGTGCCGGGCAATACGAGCAGTACTTC.